The clone carrying this T cell receptor beta chain was detected only a few times. What it binds is unknown. The sample belongs to a study of monozygotic twins with cystic fibrosis. Study summary: Library input was three micrograms of fragmented DNA, with 15 PCR cycles.

Here immunoSEQ multiplex PCR was the method, and the copy in TCRdb shows in-frame clones only, minus some. Here the sample spans approximately 36,000 clones, 90% to 95% being singletons. Study conclusions and caveats: Co-twins had the most similar V usage for 13 of 16 pairs, J for 8.

This clonotype originated in a boy aged 2 to 10 with cystic fibrosis. Source material: blood.

DNA of the CDR3: TGTGCCAGCAGTTACGAGGGGCGCGACTATGGCTACACCTTC. As protein: CASSYEGRDYGYTF. The chain carries TRBV6-5 and TRBJ1-2; tentatively, D is TRBD1 (5 bases). This CDR3 region has 14 residues. Trimming removed 2 bases at V and 3 bases at J, with 10 bases between. The V gene's germline CDR1 is MNHEY and CDR2 SVGAGI.